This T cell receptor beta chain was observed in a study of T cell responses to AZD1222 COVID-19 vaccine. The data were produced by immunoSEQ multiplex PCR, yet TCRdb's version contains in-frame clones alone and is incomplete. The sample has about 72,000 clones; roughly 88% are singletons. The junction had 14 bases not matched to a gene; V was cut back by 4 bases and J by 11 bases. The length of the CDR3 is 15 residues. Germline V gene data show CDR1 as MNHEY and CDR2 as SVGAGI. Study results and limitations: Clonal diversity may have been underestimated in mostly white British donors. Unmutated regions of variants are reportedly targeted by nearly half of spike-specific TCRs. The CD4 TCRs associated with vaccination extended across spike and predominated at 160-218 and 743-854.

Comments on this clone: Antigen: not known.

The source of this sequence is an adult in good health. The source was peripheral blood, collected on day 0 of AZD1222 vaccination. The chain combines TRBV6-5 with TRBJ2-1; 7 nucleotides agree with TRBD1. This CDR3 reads CASSSPLTGDLKQFF. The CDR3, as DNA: TGTGCCAGCAGTTCTCCCCTAACAGGGGATCTAAAGCAGTTCTTC.